This T cell receptor beta chain stems from a study of Ad26.COV2.S vaccination and SARS-CoV-2 variants. Trimming cost V 1 base and J 6 bases; bases outside gene matches: 15. Germline assignment: CDR1 SGHRS and CDR2 YFSETQ. This CDR3 contains 18 residues. Here immunoSEQ multiplex PCR was the method, and the copy in TCRdb shows in-frame clones only, minus some. The sample includes 410,000 or so clones, around 90% of them seen just once. Treatment in this sample: some 20 received Ad26.COV2.S at low or high dose, single or two shots; several received placebo; per-sample allocation not given. Specimen acquisition occurred on day 63 following the initial vaccine or placebo injection.

The input for sequencing was peripheral blood, taken in a trial of Ad26.COV2.S vaccine versus placebo. The genes are TRBV5-1 and TRBJ1-1; 10 bases are shared with TRBD1. This clonotype was obtained from a person aged 18-65 years who received the Ad26.COV2.S COVID-19 vaccine or a placebo. The CDR3 here is CASSLSGTGVIIPSEAFF. The DNA of the CDR3 is TGCGCCAGCAGCTTGTCCGGGACAGGGGTGATTATTCCCTCTGAAGCTTTCTTT. Based on the CDR3 plus reference TRBV5-1 and TRBJ1-1, the full variable domain is KAGVTQTPRYLIKTRGQQVTLSCSPISGHRSVSWYQQTPGQGLQFLFEYFSETQRNKGNFPGRFSGRQFSNSRSEMNVSTLELGDSALYLCASSLSGTGVIIPSEAFFGQGTRLTVV.